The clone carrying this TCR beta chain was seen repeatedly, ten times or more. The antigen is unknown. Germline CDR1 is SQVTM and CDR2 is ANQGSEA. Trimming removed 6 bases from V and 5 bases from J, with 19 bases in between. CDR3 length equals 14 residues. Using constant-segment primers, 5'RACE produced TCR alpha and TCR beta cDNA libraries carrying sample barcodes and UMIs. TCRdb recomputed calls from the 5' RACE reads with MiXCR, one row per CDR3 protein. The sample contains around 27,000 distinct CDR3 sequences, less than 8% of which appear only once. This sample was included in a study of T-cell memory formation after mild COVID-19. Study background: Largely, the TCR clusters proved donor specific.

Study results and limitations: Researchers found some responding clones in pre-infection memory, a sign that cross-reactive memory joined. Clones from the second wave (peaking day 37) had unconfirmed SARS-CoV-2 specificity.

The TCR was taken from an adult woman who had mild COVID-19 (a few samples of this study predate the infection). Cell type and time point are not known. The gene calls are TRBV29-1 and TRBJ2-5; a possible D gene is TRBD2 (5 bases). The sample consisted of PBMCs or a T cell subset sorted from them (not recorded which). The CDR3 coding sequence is TGCAGCGTAGACTCACTAGGGAAGAGGGAGACCCAGTACTTC. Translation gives CSVDSLGKRETQYF.